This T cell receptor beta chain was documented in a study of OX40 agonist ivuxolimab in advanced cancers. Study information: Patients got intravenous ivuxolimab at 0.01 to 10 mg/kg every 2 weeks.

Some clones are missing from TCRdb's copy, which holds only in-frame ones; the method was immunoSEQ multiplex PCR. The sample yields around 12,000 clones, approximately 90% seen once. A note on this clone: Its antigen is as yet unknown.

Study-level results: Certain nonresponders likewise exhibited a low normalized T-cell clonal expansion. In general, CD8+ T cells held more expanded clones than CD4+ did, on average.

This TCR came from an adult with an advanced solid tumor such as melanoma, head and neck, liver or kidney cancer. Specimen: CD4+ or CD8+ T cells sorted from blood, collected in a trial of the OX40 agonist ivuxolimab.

The chain's CDR3 is CASRNWEDTQYF. CDR3 DNA sequence: TGTGCCAGCAGAAACTGGGAAGATACGCAGTATTTT. V usage is TRBV9 and J usage is TRBJ2-3; D remains unclear. Germline V gene data show CDR1 as SGDLS and CDR2 as YYNGEE. The CDR3 length is 12 residues. Deletions cut 5 bases from V and 5 bases from J, with 9 bases between.